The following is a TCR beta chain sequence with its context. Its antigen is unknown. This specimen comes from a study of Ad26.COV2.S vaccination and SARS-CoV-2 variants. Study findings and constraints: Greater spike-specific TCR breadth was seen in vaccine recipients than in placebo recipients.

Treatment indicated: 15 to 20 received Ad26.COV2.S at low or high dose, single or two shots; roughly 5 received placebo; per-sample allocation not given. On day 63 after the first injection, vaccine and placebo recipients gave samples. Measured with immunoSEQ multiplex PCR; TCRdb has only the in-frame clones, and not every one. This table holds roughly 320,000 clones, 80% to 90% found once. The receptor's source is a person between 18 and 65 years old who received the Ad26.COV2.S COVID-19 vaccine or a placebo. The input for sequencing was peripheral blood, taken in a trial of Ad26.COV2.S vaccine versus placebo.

The CDR3 DNA follows: TGTGCCAGCAGTGAGAGGGGGACTTATTGGGCCTCTGGAAACACCATATATTTT. Translating it yields CASSERGTYWASGNTIYF. The chain combines TRBV6-1 with TRBJ1-3; D is perhaps TRBD1 (6 bases). The CDR3 loop spans 18 amino acids. V lost 3 bases to trimming and J lost 0 bases, with 18 bases between them. Germline V gene data show CDR1 as MNHNS and CDR2 as SASEGT.